This TCR beta chain was retrieved from a study of blood T cell repertoires in COVID-19. TCRdb's table, derived via immunoSEQ multiplex PCR, lists solely in-frame clones and lacks some. The sample records 95,000 to 150,000 clones, around 90% being singletons. The CDR3 is 15 amino acids. CDR1 SEHNR and CDR2 FQNEAQ come from the germline V gene (reference sequence). The trim removed 5 bases at V and 3 bases at J, leaving 6 bases unmatched. V is TRBV7-9 and J is TRBJ1-4; 7 bases line up with TRBD1. This TCR came from a human donor in a cohort sampled during active COVID-19. The material sequenced was peripheral blood. CDR3 sequence reads: CASSTNRGANEKLFF. CDR3 nucleotide sequence: TGTGCCAGCAGCACCAACAGGGGAGCTAATGAAAAACTGTTTTTT.